This T cell receptor beta chain is drawn from a study of T cell changes during pregnancy in multiple sclerosis. The method was immunoSEQ multiplex PCR; TCRdb's version includes in-frame clones alone and lacks a portion of them. The profile shows about 110,000 clones, 80% to 95% of them singletons. The germline V gene has CDR1 GTSNPN and CDR2 SVGIG (reference sequence). This CDR3 is 11 amino acids long. Trimming shortened V by 2 bases and J by 9 bases, and 9 bases separated the two germline ends. This receptor was obtained from a female donor with multiple sclerosis, enrolled in a pregnancy study. The rearrangement links TRBV30 to TRBJ2-3; perhaps TRBD2 as D (6 bases). The source was peripheral blood, collected in the third trimester of pregnancy. CDR3 bases: TGTGCCTGGAGTCCCGGGGGAACGCAGTATTTT. It yields the protein CAWSPGGTQYF.